This TCR beta chain was captured by sequencing in a study of shared clonotypes between healthy human individuals (dated by TCRdb to between 2020 and 2021). In terms of the full investigation: A couple of women and three men aged 18 to 49 years were included in the cohort. Different laboratories and diverse techniques were used to prepare libraries and sequence TCR repertoires, to increase sequencing depth and limit assay-specific biases. To estimate repertoire size and how much clonotypes are shared between individuals, the study performed deep sequencing of blood TCR repertoires from a few healthy adults. Per donor, three plates each were used for CD4 naive and CD4 memory, two for CD8 naive, and one for CD8 memory. Between about 0.8 and 9 billion PBMCs per donor were obtained by leukapheresis.

Study-wide findings and limitations: Clonotypes shared by all four sorted-subset donors showed higher generation probabilities than non-shared clonotypes. The genetic and exposure-history diversity represented was limited by the small number of donors. Sampling was limited to blood, and TCR repertoires in tissue likely differ from TCR repertoires in blood. Sharing across a few donors was observed for about 5% of naive CD4, under 4% of naive CD8, 2% to 2.5% of memory CD4, and around 0.4% of memory CD8 clonotypes. Pairwise subsampling led to the expectation that sequencing depth would affect the degree of clonotype sharing among donors. Larger estimated clonotype richness was generally found for naive subsets than for memory subsets. Even with the large sequencing depth, rarefaction of the sorted-subset datasets indicated that sequencing was incomplete.

Using the deep immunoSEQ assay, TCR CDR3 regions were amplified from genomic DNA by multiplex PCR. For each cell subset, the extracted genomic DNA was distributed evenly across all wells of several immunoSEQ 96-well plates, and each plate served as one replicate. Each replicate PCR for sorted subsets received around 0.2 ug genomic DNA, equal to 30,000 or so T cell genomes. Purified libraries were measured with a Qubit 3.0 fluorometer, size-checked on a Bioanalyzer 2100, and measured again with the KAPA Library Quantification kit. Each immunoSEQ 96-well plate was sequenced on its own single-read 150-cycle Illumina NextSeq 550 flow cell. As for the authors' bioinformatics: Because only junctional sequences without quality scores were contained in the immunoSEQ output, filtering matching that applied to full-length reads could not be performed. Sequences were annotated with PyIR, a Python wrapper for IgBLAST v1.9, using IMGT germline references to assign V/J genes and CDR3. Reads were filtered out if the reads had weak V/J assignments (E-value above 1e-6), no CDR3, stop codons, out-of-frame junctions, or ambiguous translated residues. V3J clonotypes were defined as sequences sharing the same inferred V gene, J gene, and CDR3 amino acid sequence. Percentage overlap between repertoires was computed as shared unique clonotypes divided by the size of the smaller repertoire. Richness of each repertoire was evaluated using RTK rarefaction, the Chao1 estimator, and Recon v2.1 estimates of unobserved clonotypes. Generation probabilities were computed with OLGA for all TCRbeta clonotypes obtained by the gDNA method from four donors. Held by TCRdb, this immuneACCESS table contains in-frame sequences only and omits some clones. Under half of the omission traces to an unresolved V gene where checked; the cause of the rest is unknown. V and J calls and clone size come straight from that table; D and trimming were deduced from the DNA. The sample contains over a million clones, more than 75% of them found a single time. The ten largest account for 0.4% to 0.55% of the sample.

Concerning this clone: Its target antigen remains unknown. No base qualities exist here, and no much larger clone lies one base off it.

The donors were healthy, HIV-negative adults with no recently reported acute infections or vaccinations. All donors were Caucasian adults living in Nashville, Tennessee, USA. CD4+ T cells were enriched by magnetic negative selection, after which naive cells were positively selected on CD45RA and the negative fraction was taken as the memory subset. Blood was obtained by leukapheresis, after which PBMCs were separated by Ficoll-Histopaque density gradient centrifugation and cryopreserved in liquid nitrogen vapor phase. Purity and quantity of every magnetically sorted T cell population were checked by analytical flow cytometry. Genomic DNA was isolated from every sorted fraction and measured by UV absorbance on a Nanodrop 2000c. Ends trimmed: V by 5 bases, J by 6 bases; bases unmatched to a gene: 5. For CDR1 and CDR2, the germline V gene lists SGHTA and FQGTGA. Its CDR3 holds 14 amino acids, cysteine through phenylalanine. Here the CDR3 DNA is all that survives: 42 bases in frame from base 1.

The chain joins TRBV7-3 to TRBJ2-2; 8 middle bases align to TRBD1. The TCR sequence derives from a man between 18 and 35 years old in good health. Some clones in this sample may be carry-over from other donors' samples. The sequencing sample was made of memory CD4+ T cells from PBMCs. The cell subset or site label here, explained by the study, means: CD45RA-negative fraction. The bases read TGTGCCAGCAGCGTGGACAGGGATGCCGGGGAGCTGTTTTTT. This sequence encodes CASSVDRDAGELFF. This CDR3, with the reference TRBV7-3 and TRBJ2-2 proteins standing in past its ends, gives the full variable domain GAGVSQTPSNKVTEKGKYVELRCDPISGHTALYWYRQSLGQGPEFLIYFQGTGAADDSGLPNDRFFAVRPEGSVSTLKIQRTERGDSAVYLCASSVDRDAGELFFGEGSRLTVL.